This is a list of T cell receptor beta chains from one sample in a study of beta chain features in type 1 diabetes. Sequencing used immunoSEQ multiplex PCR; TCRdb keeps in-frame clones, though not all of them. Of about 160,000 clones listed, about 9.8% were seen once; the top ten hold 2% to 2.5%. The specimen sequenced was central memory CD4+ T cells from blood. The receptors were sampled from a woman aged 18-29 years in good health. Each CDR3 is given with its conserved first and last residue. Each record gives: J gene, clone size, D gene, V gene, CDR3 DNA, CDR3 protein. The D gene is left open where the match is weak. Some rows have no size entry. The others give once, few or many, or a class for an expanded clone.

>TRBJ2-2|few|.|TRBV6-1
TGTGCCAGCCGGGAGATAAGGGACACCGGGGAGCTGTTTTTT
CASREIRDTGELFF
>TRBJ1-2|few|.|TRBV7-2
TGTGCCAGCGGGATAACAGGGCAGACCTATGGCTACACCTTC
CASGITGQTYGYTF
>TRBJ2-3|.|.|TRBV14
TGTGCCAGCAGCCAAGGAGGTAGCGGAGGGCTAGGAGATACGCAGTATTTT
CASSQGGSGGLGDTQYF
>TRBJ2-5|many|.|TRBV28
TGTGCCAGCAGCCCATTGGCGGGGGCAGGGGAGACCCAGTACTTC
CASSPLAGAGETQYF
>TRBJ1-2|.|TRBD1|TRBV7-2
TGTGCCAGCAGCCGGACAGGGCTGGATGGCTACACCTTC
CASSRTGLDGYTF
>TRBJ2-5|many|.|TRBV27
TGTGCCAGCAGCGGAAGGGGGCAAGAGACCCAGTACTTC
CASSGRGQETQYF
>TRBJ2-5|few|.|TRBV5-1
TGCGCCAGCAGCTTTGAGGGGGGGGAGACCCAGTACTTC
CASSFEGGETQYF
>TRBJ2-7|.|.|TRBV7-3
TGTGCCAGCAGCTTACGGGGGGCCAACGAGCAGTACTTC
CASSLRGANEQYF
>TRBJ2-4|few|TRBD1|TRBV5-4
TGTGCCAGCAGCTTGTATACAGGGGGGCCAAACATTCAGTACTTC
CASSLYTGGPNIQYF
>TRBJ2-2|.|TRBD2|TRBV2
TGTGCCAGCAGGCGGGGGACCGGGGAGCTGTTTTTT
CASRRGTGELFF
>TRBJ2-1|many|.|TRBV10-3
TGTGCCATCGGCGGAGGCAATGAGCAGTTCTTC
CAIGGGNEQFF
>TRBJ1-2|few|.|TRBV6-1
TGTGCCAGCAGTGAAGCGCGCAGGGCCCATGGCTACACCTTC
CASSEARRAHGYTF
>TRBJ2-5|.|.|TRBV14
TGTGCCAGCAGCCCCGTCGGGGAGACCCAGTACTTC
CASSPVGETQYF
>TRBJ2-1|few|TRBD1|TRBV7-2
TGTGCCAGCAGCCCCGGGACAGGGAATGAGCAGTTCTTC
CASSPGTGNEQFF
>TRBJ1-5|few|.|TRBV19
TGTGCCAGTAATAGACAGAGAGATCAGCCCCAGCATTTT
CASNRQRDQPQHF
>TRBJ2-5|.|.|TRBV5-1
TGCGCCAGCAGCCCTGGGCACGGGGGCCAAGAGACCCAGTACTTC
CASSPGHGGQETQYF
>TRBJ2-5|.|.|TRBV10-3
TGTGCCATCAGTGAGTTGCGGGAGACCCAGTACTTC
CAISELRETQYF
>TRBJ2-5|few|.|TRBV5-4
TGTGCCAGCAGCTTGGCAGGGGCCCAAGAGACCCAGTACTTC
CASSLAGAQETQYF
>TRBJ2-1|.|.|TRBV30
TGTGCCTGGAGTTCTGGCGGACATTCCTACAATGAGCAGTTCTTC
CAWSSGGHSYNEQFF
>TRBJ1-2|few|TRBD1|TRBV14
TGTGCCAGCAGGGGACAGGGGAATCCCTATGGCTACACCTTC
CASRGQGNPYGYTF
>TRBJ1-6|.|.|TRBV11-2
TGTGCCAGCAGCTTAGATCTCCCTCCCCTCCACTTT
CASSLDLPPLHF
>TRBJ1-5|.|TRBD1|TRBV7-2
TGTGCCAGCAGCACCAGACAGGGTGGTGATCAGCCCCAGCATTTT
CASSTRQGGDQPQHF
>TRBJ2-3|.|TRBD1|TRBV5-1
TGCGCCAGCAGATCGCAGGGGGAAGGCACAGATACGCAGTATTTT
CASRSQGEGTDTQYF
>TRBJ2-5|few|.|TRBV2
TGTGCCAGCAGCTTCGGGGGAGCGGAAAAAGAGACCCAGTACTTC
CASSFGGAEKETQYF
>TRBJ2-7|.|TRBD1|TRBV5-1
TGCGCCAGCAGCTTGGGAGGGACAGGTTCCTACGAGCAGTACTTC
CASSLGGTGSYEQYF
>TRBJ2-1|.|.|TRBV2
TGTGCCAGCAGTGTCCGGGAAAGCGGTGAGCAGTTCTTC
CASSVRESGEQFF
>TRBJ2-5|few|.|TRBV25-1
TGTGCCAGCAGTGAATGGGTCCCCACAACAGGGGAGACCCAGTACTTC
CASSEWVPTTGETQYF
>TRBJ1-2|few|TRBD1|TRBV6-5
TGTGCCAGCAGTTCGTCCCCCGGGACAGGGATCTATGGCTACACCTTC
CASSSSPGTGIYGYTF
>TRBJ2-7|.|.|TRBV4-3
TGCGCCAGCAGCCAAGTGTCGGGGTTGAGGACCTACGAGCAGTACTTC
CASSQVSGLRTYEQYF
>TRBJ2-1|.|TRBD2|TRBV10-3
TGTGCCATCTCTAGCGGGACTACCTACAATGAGCAGTTCTTC
CAISSGTTYNEQFF
>TRBJ1-4|.|.|TRBV30
TGTGCCTGGAGGAGAAGACCCGGCGGTGAAAAACTGTTTTTT
CAWRRRPGGEKLFF
>TRBJ1-5|.|.|TRBV9
TGTGCCAGCAGCGTAGAGACAGTCCTCTACCCTCCCAATCAGCCCCAGCATTTT
CASSVETVLYPPNQPQHF
>TRBJ2-5|.|.|TRBV9
TGTGCCAGCAGCTCAAGCGCCCAAGAGACCCAGTACTTC
CASSSSAQETQYF
>TRBJ1-5|many|.|TRBV18
TGTGCCAGCTCACGAGGACAAGAAGAGCCCCAGCATTTT
CASSRGQEEPQHF
>TRBJ2-5|few|TRBD2|TRBV9
TGTGCCAGCAGCGTAGGGACTAGTGGGACCCAGTACTTC
CASSVGTSGTQYF
>TRBJ2-7|few|.|TRBV29-1
TGCAGCGTGATGGGCGCCCAATTATCCTACGAGCAGTACTTC
CSVMGAQLSYEQYF
>TRBJ1-1|few|TRBD1|TRBV10-3
TGTGCCATCAGTGAGTCATATTACAGGGGGACTGAAGCTTTCTTT
CAISESYYRGTEAFF
>TRBJ2-1|few|TRBD1|TRBV5-1
TGCGCCAGCAGCTTGACCGGGACAGAGTTTAATGAGCAGTTCTTC
CASSLTGTEFNEQFF
>TRBJ2-3|.|TRBD1|TRBV7-3
TGTGCCAGCAGATCGACAGGGGGCACAGATACGCAGTATTTT
CASRSTGGTDTQYF
>TRBJ2-7|few|TRBD2|TRBV18
TGTGCCAGCTCCACTAGCGGTTACGAGCAGTACTTC
CASSTSGYEQYF
>TRBJ2-3|few|.|TRBV2
TGTGCCAGCATAAAGGACAGAACCACAGATACGCAGTATTTT
CASIKDRTTDTQYF
>TRBJ2-3|few|TRBD2|TRBV14
TGTGCCAGCAGCCAGTTCATAGCGGGAGGGCTTCCAGATACGCAGTATTTT
CASSQFIAGGLPDTQYF
>TRBJ1-1|.|.|TRBV11-3
TGTGCCAGCACCCACCGGAGGGCGATTCCTCGTGCTTTCTTT
CASTHRRAIPRAFF
>TRBJ1-2|.|TRBD1|TRBV23-1
TGCGCCAGCAGTCAAAGGGCAGGGGGCAATTCTGACTATGGCTACACCTTC
CASSQRAGGNSDYGYTF
>TRBJ2-3|.|.|TRBV6-1
TGTGCCAGCAACCGGGGCACAGATACGCAGTATTTT
CASNRGTDTQYF